This is a list of T cell receptor beta chains from one sample in a study of blood T cell repertoires in COVID-19. Sequencing used immunoSEQ multiplex PCR; TCRdb keeps in-frame clones, though not all of them. This table has about 90,000 clones, approximately 90% appearing once. The sequenced sample was peripheral blood. The receptors stem from a man aged 55 to 69 with acute or convalescent COVID-19. Each CDR3 is given with its conserved first and last residue. Fields, in order: clone size, J gene, V gene, D gene, CDR3 protein, CDR3 DNA. The D gene is left open where the match is weak. Clone size is given for some rows only: seen once, a few or many times, or a class if the clone is expanded.

abundance: NA
j_gene: TRBJ2-3
v_gene: TRBV2
d_gene: NA
CDR3aa: CASSRLPTIGADTQYF
CDR3nt: TGTGCCAGCAGCCGCTTGCCCACCATCGGAGCAGATACGCAGTATTTT

abundance: NA
j_gene: TRBJ2-7
v_gene: TRBV19
d_gene: NA
CDR3aa: CASSIYAEFSYEQYF
CDR3nt: TGTGCCAGTAGTATTTATGCGGAGTTCTCCTACGAGCAGTACTTC

abundance: few
j_gene: TRBJ1-1
v_gene: TRBV19
d_gene: TRBD1
CDR3aa: CASNNDRGSHTEAFF
CDR3nt: TGTGCCAGTAATAACGACAGGGGATCGCACACTGAAGCTTTCTTT

abundance: NA
j_gene: TRBJ2-7
v_gene: TRBV11-2
d_gene: NA
CDR3aa: CASSREALSYEQYF
CDR3nt: TGTGCCAGCAGTCGTGAGGCTCTCTCCTACGAGCAGTACTTC

abundance: few
j_gene: TRBJ1-4
v_gene: TRBV18
d_gene: TRBD1
CDR3aa: CASSPGTGNNEKLFF
CDR3nt: TGTGCCAGCTCACCCGGGACAGGGAATAATGAAAAACTGTTTTTT

abundance: NA
j_gene: TRBJ2-1
v_gene: TRBV19
d_gene: TRBD2
CDR3aa: CASRTSGRVYNEQFF
CDR3nt: TGTGCCAGTAGGACTAGCGGGAGAGTTTACAATGAGCAGTTCTTC

abundance: NA
j_gene: TRBJ1-6
v_gene: TRBV27
d_gene: TRBD1
CDR3aa: CASSPQGPGQARFVYNSPLHF
CDR3nt: TGTGCCAGCAGTCCACAAGGCCCGGGACAGGCCCGGTTCGTGTATAATTCACCCCTCCACTTT

abundance: once
j_gene: TRBJ1-3
v_gene: TRBV28
d_gene: TRBD1
CDR3aa: CASSTRDSGNTIYF
CDR3nt: TGTGCCAGCAGTACCAGGGACAGTGGAAACACCATATATTTT

abundance: NA
j_gene: TRBJ2-7
v_gene: TRBV9
d_gene: NA
CDR3aa: CASSAAAGSSYEQYF
CDR3nt: TGTGCCAGCAGCGCAGCCGCGGGGAGCTCCTACGAGCAGTACTTC

abundance: few
j_gene: TRBJ1-2
v_gene: TRBV5-1
d_gene: TRBD1
CDR3aa: CASSLRDREGYTF
CDR3nt: TGCGCCAGCAGCTTGAGGGACAGGGAGGGCTACACCTTC

abundance: few
j_gene: TRBJ2-7
v_gene: TRBV12-2
d_gene: NA
CDR3aa: CASRPVRGSPYEQYF
CDR3nt: TGTGCAAGTCGCCCCGTAAGGGGTTCCCCCTACGAGCAGTACTTC

abundance: NA
j_gene: TRBJ2-7
v_gene: TRBV18
d_gene: TRBD1
CDR3aa: CASSPPTGRWEQYF
CDR3nt: TGTGCCAGCTCACCACCGACAGGGCGTTGGGAGCAGTACTTC

abundance: NA
j_gene: TRBJ1-4
v_gene: TRBV3-1/TRBV3-2
d_gene: NA
CDR3aa: CASSQDLAGNEKLFF
CDR3nt: TGTGCCAGCAGCCAAGATTTGGCAGGGAATGAAAAACTGTTTTTT

abundance: NA
j_gene: TRBJ1-1
v_gene: TRBV11-2
d_gene: NA
CDR3aa: CASSLVSLNTEAFF
CDR3nt: TGTGCCAGCAGCTTAGTGTCGTTGAACACTGAAGCTTTCTTT

abundance: few
j_gene: TRBJ2-3
v_gene: TRBV11-3
d_gene: TRBD2
CDR3aa: CASSRGGQGTGTDTQYF
CDR3nt: TGTGCCAGCAGCCGGGGGGGCCAGGGCACAGGCACAGATACGCAGTATTTT

abundance: NA
j_gene: TRBJ2-1
v_gene: TRBV10-2
d_gene: NA
CDR3aa: CASSGLYNEQFF
CDR3nt: TGCGCCAGCTCAGGACTGTACAATGAGCAGTTCTTC

abundance: NA
j_gene: TRBJ1-2
v_gene: TRBV6-6
d_gene: TRBD1
CDR3aa: CASSDRGRDGYTF
CDR3nt: TGTGCCAGCAGTGACAGGGGGCGGGATGGCTACACCTTC